This T cell receptor beta chain was recovered during a study of control samples from healthy donors and cancer patients. This table comes from immunoSEQ multiplex PCR, and its TCRdb copy is limited to in-frame clones, with some not included. The data show 100,000 to 120,000 clones, 83% seen once. The CDR3 covers 16 residues. Deletions cut 2 bases from V and 2 bases from J, with 16 bases between. Germline V lookup: CDR1 SGHDN, CDR2 FVKESK. The chain couples TRBV14 to TRBJ2-7; D possibly corresponds to TRBD2 (7 bases). Sample: blood. This clonotype originated in a woman between 50 and 59 years old in good health. CDR3 sequence: CASSQWSGGQTYEQYF. In DNA form, the CDR3 reads TGTGCCAGCAGCCAATGGTCGGGGGGACAAACCTACGAGCAGTACTTC.